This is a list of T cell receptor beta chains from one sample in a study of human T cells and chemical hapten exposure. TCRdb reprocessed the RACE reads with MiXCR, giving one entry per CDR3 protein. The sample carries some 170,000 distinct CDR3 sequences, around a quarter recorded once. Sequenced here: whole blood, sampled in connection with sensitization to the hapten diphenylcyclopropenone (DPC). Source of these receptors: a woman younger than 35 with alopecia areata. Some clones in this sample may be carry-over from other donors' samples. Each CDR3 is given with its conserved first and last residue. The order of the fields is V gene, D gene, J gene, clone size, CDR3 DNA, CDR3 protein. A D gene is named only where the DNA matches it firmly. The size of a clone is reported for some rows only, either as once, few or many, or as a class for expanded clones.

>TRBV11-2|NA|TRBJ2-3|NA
TGTGCCAGCGGGAAGGGGAGCCTAGATACGCAGTATTTT
CASGKGSLDTQYF
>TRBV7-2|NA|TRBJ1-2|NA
TGTGCCAGCAGCTTAGCCACTCCGACGGCCTATGGCTACACCTTC
CASSLATPTAYGYTF
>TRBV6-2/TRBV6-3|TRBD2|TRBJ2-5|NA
TGTGCCAGCAGCGGGACTAGTCCGCTAGAGACCCAGTACTTC
CASSGTSPLETQYF
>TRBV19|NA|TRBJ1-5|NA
TGTGCCAGTAGTATTAAGGCCCTACAGGGAACTCAGCCCCAGCATTTT
CASSIKALQGTQPQHF
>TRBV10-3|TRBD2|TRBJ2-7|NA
TGTGCCATCAGTGAGTCGGTAGGACTAGCGGGAGGGCTTGGTGAGCAGTACTTC
CAISESVGLAGGLGEQYF
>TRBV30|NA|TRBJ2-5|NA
TGTGCCTGGAGTGTCGGGATGGGTCAAGAGACCCAGTACTTC
CAWSVGMGQETQYF
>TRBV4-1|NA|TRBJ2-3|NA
TGCGCCAGCAGCCAAGATTTTGGCGGCACAGATACGCAGTATTTT
CASSQDFGGTDTQYF
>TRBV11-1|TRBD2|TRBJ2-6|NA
TGTGCCAGCAGCTTAGGAAGCGGGGGGATCTCTGGGGCCAACGTCCTGACTTTC
CASSLGSGGISGANVLTF
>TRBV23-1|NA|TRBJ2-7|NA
TGCGCCAGCAAAAGAGGAGAATACGAGCAGTACTTC
CASKRGEYEQYF
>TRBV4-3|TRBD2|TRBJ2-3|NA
TGCGCCAGCAGCCAAGATGGCGGGGGGCTCCCCACAGATACGCAGTATTTT
CASSQDGGGLPTDTQYF
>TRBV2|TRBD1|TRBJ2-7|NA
TGTGCCAGCAGAGCCATTACCGGGACAGGGGCCTACGAGCAGTACTTC
CASRAITGTGAYEQYF
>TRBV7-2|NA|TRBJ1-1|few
TGTGCCAGCAGCTTTTACAGAGGGGAAATGAACACTGAAGCTTTCTTT
CASSFYRGEMNTEAFF
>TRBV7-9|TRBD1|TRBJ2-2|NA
TGTGCCAGCAGCCGCCCCACAGGGGACGGGGAGCTGTTTTTT
CASSRPTGDGELFF
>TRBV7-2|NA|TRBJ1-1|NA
TGTGCCAGCAGCTTAGCCAGGCAGAGAAACACTGAAGCTTTCTTT
CASSLARQRNTEAFF
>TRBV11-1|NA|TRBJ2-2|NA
TGTGCCAGCAGCTTAGGGTCCGCAGCGAACACCGGGGAGCTGTTTTTT
CASSLGSAANTGELFF
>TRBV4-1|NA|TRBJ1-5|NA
TGCGCCAGCAGCCTCTTCACCGGGACTAGTTATCAGCCCCAGCATTTT
CASSLFTGTSYQPQHF
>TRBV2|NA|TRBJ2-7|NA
TGTGCCAGCAGTGCTAACAGATACGAGCAGTACTTC
CASSANRYEQYF
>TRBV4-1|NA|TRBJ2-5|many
TGCGCCAGCAGCCCTCGACTCGCCCAAGAGACCCAGTACTTC
CASSPRLAQETQYF
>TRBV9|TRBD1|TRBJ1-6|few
TGTGCCAGCAGCGTGGGGGACAGGGGAAATTCACCCCTCCACTTT
CASSVGDRGNSPLHF
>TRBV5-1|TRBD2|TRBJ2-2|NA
TGCGCCAGCAGCTTGGCGGGACTAGGCACCACCGGGGAGCTGTTTTTT
CASSLAGLGTTGELFF
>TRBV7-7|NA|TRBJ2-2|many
TGTGCTAGCAGCTTAAGGGACTCCGGGGAGCTGTTTTTT
CASSLRDSGELFF
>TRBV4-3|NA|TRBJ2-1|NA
TGCGCCAGCAGCCAGAGAGCGGGCCACGGGGGTTACAATGAGCAGTTCTTC
CASSQRAGHGGYNEQFF
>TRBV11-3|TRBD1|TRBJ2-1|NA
TGTGCCAGCAGCTTCCAGGGACAGGGTTTCAATGAGCAGTTCTTC
CASSFQGQGFNEQFF
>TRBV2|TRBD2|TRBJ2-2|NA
TGTGCCAGCAGCCCCAGCGGGAGGCCGCGGGAGCTGTTTTTT
CASSPSGRPRELFF
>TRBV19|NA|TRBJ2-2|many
TGTGCCAGTAGTAGGGGCAACACCGGGGAGCTGTTTTTT
CASSRGNTGELFF
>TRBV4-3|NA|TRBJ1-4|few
TGCGCCAGCAGCCAAGAGGGCGGAAAACTGTTTTTT
CASSQEGGKLFF
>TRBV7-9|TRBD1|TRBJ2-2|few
TGTGCCAGCAGCTCGAGGGACAGGTCCACCGGGGAGCTGTTTTTT
CASSSRDRSTGELFF
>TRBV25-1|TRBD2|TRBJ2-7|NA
TGTGCCAGCAGGTCAGGCGGGGGATACTACGAGCAGTACTTC
CASRSGGGYYEQYF
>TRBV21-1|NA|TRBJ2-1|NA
TGTGCCAGCTTCCCGGAGCGGTTATGGGGTGAGCAGTTCTTC
CASFPERLWGEQFF
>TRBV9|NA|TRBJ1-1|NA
TGTGCCAGCAGCATACACTCCGGTTCGAACACTGAAGCTTTCTTT
CASSIHSGSNTEAFF
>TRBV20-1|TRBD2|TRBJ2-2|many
TGCAGTGCTTCCCGACTAGCGGGAGGGTATCGGGGGGAGCTGTTTTTT
CSASRLAGGYRGELFF
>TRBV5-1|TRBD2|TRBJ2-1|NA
TGCGCCAGCAGCCGGGAGGCGGATGAGCAGTTCTTC
CASSREADEQFF
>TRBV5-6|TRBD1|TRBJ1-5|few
TGTGCCAGCAGCTTATTGGGACAGGGGGCTGGTCAGCCCCAGCATTTT
CASSLLGQGAGQPQHF
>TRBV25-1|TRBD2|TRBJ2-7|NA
TGTGCCAGCAGGGGGGGGTCCTCCTACGAGCAGTACTTC
CASRGGSSYEQYF
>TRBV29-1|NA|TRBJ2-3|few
TGCAGCGGGTCGACGGGAACGCAGTATTTT
CSGSTGTQYF
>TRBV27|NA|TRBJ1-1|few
TGTGCCAGCAGTCCGCCCCCCGGCCCGCCGAATTCAGCTTTCTTT
CASSPPPGPPNSAFF
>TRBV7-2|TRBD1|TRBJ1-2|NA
TGTGCCAGCAGCTTAGCGTCGACAGGGAACTATGGCTACACCTTC
CASSLASTGNYGYTF
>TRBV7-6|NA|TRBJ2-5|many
TGTGCCAGCAGCTTAATCCCTGGAGAGACCCAGTACTTC
CASSLIPGETQYF
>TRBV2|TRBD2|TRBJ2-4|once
TGTGCCAGCAAGGCGGCGGGGGGGTTGGGCATTCAGTACTTC
CASKAAGGLGIQYF
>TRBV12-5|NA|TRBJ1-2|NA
TGTGCTAGTGGCTCAGAGGGGGACGGAGGCTACACCTTC
CASGSEGDGGYTF
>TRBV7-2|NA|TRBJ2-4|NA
TGTGCCAGCAGCTTTGAGGGATTAACCAAAAACATTCAGTACTTC
CASSFEGLTKNIQYF
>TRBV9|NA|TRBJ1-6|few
TGTGCCAGCAGCGTAGATTGGGATACAAATTCACCCCTCCACTTT
CASSVDWDTNSPLHF
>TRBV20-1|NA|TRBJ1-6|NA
TGCAGTGCTAGTGGCCTTTCACCCCTCCACTTT
CSASGLSPLHF
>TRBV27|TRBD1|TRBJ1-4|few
TGTGCCAGCAGCCTGCATACCGGGACAGGGGCGGGGAATGAAAAACTGTTTTTT
CASSLHTGTGAGNEKLFF
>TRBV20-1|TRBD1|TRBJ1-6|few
TGCAGTGCTAAAGGGACAGGGCATTCACCCCTCCACTTT
CSAKGTGHSPLHF
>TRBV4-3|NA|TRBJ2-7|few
TGCGCCAGCAGCCAAGAACCCGTAAACTACGAGCAGTACTTC
CASSQEPVNYEQYF
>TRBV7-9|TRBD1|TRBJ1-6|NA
TGTGCCAGCAGCTTCGGAGGGGGCTCACCCCTCCACTTT
CASSFGGGSPLHF
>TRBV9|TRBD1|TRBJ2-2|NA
TGTGCCAGCACCCGGACAGGGGTGAGCGGGGAGCTGTTTTTT
CASTRTGVSGELFF
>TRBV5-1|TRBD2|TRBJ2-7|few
TGCGCCAGCTCTCAAGAGGCTAGCGGGGCAACCTACGAGCAGTACTTC
CASSQEASGATYEQYF
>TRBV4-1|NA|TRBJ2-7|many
TGCGCCAGCAGCCATCCTCCCCCATCCGAGCAGTACTTC
CASSHPPPSEQYF
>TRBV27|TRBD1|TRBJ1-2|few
TGTGCCAGCAGTCCCCAACAGGGGGCAGACTATGGCTACACCTTC
CASSPQQGADYGYTF
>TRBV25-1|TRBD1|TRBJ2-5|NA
TGTGCCAGCAGGACAGGGGGCTATGAGACCCAGTACTTC
CASRTGGYETQYF